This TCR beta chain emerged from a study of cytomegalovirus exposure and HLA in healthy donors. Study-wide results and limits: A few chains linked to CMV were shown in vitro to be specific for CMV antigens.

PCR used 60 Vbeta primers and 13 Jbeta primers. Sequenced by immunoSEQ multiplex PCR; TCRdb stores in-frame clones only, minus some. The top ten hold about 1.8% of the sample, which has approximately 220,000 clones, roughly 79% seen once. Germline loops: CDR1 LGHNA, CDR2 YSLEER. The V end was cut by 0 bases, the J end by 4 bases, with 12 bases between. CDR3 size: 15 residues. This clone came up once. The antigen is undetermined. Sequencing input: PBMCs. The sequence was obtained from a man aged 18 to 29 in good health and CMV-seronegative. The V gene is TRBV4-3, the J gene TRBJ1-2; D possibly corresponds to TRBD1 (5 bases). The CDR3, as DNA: TGCGCCAGCAGCCAAGATGAACGAGACAGCTATGGCTACACCTTC. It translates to CASSQDERDSYGYTF.